These 11 T cell receptor beta chains came from one sample sequenced in a study of shared clonotypes between healthy human individuals. TCRdb's table, derived via immunoSEQ multiplex PCR, lists solely in-frame clones and lacks some. The repertoire holds approximately 470,000 clones, with 81% as singletons. Sequencing was done on a sample of PBMCs. Receptor source: a woman aged 40 to 50 in good health. Some clones in this sample may be carry-over from other donors' samples.

The chain joins TRBV5-5 to TRBJ2-7; 11 positions agree with TRBD2. Germline V gene data show CDR1 as SGHKS and CDR2 as YYEKEE (reference sequence). The CDR3 has 15 amino acids. The V and J ends lost 4 bases and 0 bases, in that order; junction bases with no gene match: 3. The CDR3 coding sequence is TGTGCCAGCAGCGGGGGACTAGCGGACTCCTACGAGCAGTACTTC. This sequence encodes CASSGGLADSYEQYF.

Remarks on this clone: Distinct nucleotide sequences in the sample also encode this CDR3. The chain employs TRBV30 and TRBJ1-2; D gene unclear. The V and J ends lost 1 base and 4 bases respectively, with 4 bases between them. Germline V gene data show CDR1 as GTSNPN and CDR2 as SVGIG (reference sequence). The CDR3 runs 11 residues. CDR3 in DNA: TGTGCCTGGAGTGGGGGCTATGGCTACACCTTC. This translates into CAWSGGYGYTF.

This chain connects TRBV21-1 to TRBJ2-2; the table's TRBD1 call for D was not verified on the DNA. TRBV21-1 is described as a pseudogene. This CDR3 has 15 amino acids. CDR3 in DNA: TGTGCCAGCTCACAAGGGACAGGCCACACCGGGGAGCTGTTTTTT. Encoded protein: CASSQGTGHTGELFF.

This clone has a handful of counts. This chain joins TRBV5-4 and TRBJ2-2; TRBD1 might be the D (6 bases). The CDR3 is 16 amino acids. The ends were cut back, 3 bases at V and 3 bases at J, with 15 bases in the middle. Germline V gene data show CDR1 as SGHNT and CDR2 as YYREEE (reference sequence). The CDR3 sequence: CASSSPGHRHTGELFF. Here the CDR3 DNA reads TGTGCCAGCAGCTCCCCGGGACATCGGCACACCGGGGAGCTGTTTTTT.

V is TRBV15 and J is TRBJ1-2, with D unresolved. CDR3 length: 13 residues. Per germline, CDR1 LNHNV and CDR2 YYDKDF (reference sequence). V was cut by 4 bases and J by 3 bases, with 9 bases left in between. CDR3 sequence reads: CATSTQRHYGYTF. CDR3 sequence (DNA): TGTGCCACCAGCACTCAGAGGCACTATGGCTACACCTTC. Full variable domain (remainder filled in from reference TRBV15 and TRBJ1-2): DAMVIQNPRYQVTQFGKPVTLSCSQTLNHNVMYWYQQKSSQAPKLLFHYYDKDFNNEADTPDNFQSRRPNTSFCFLDIRSPGLGDTAMYLCATSTQRHYGYTFGSGTRLTVV.

The V call is TRBV6-5, the J call TRBJ2-5; perhaps TRBD2 as D (6 bases). CDR3 length: 16 residues. Trimming pared 0 bases from V and 1 base from J, leaving 12 bases between. Germline loops: CDR1 MNHEY, CDR2 SVGAGI. The CDR3 DNA reads TGTGCCAGCAGTTACTCTGGCGGGACCCCCCAAGAGACCCAGTACTTC. Its translation: CASSYSGGTPQETQYF.

With respect to this clone: A much larger clonotype is one base distant, so this may be a read error. Other DNA sequences in this sample translate to the same CDR3. The gene calls are TRBV30 and TRBJ1-5; D perhaps matches TRBD1 (6 bases). The germline V gene encodes CDR1 GTSNPN and CDR2 SVGIG (reference sequence). The CDR3 is made up of 14 amino acids. Deletions cut 2 bases from V and 7 bases from J, with 15 bases between. As DNA, the CDR3 is TGTGCCTGGAGTACCGGGACACTAGACCAGCCCCAGCATTTT. Its protein is CAWSTGTLDQPQHF. Full variable domain (outside the CDR3, taken from reference TRBV30 and TRBJ1-5): SQTIHQWPATLVQPVGSPLSLECTVEGTSNPNLYWYRQAAGRGLQLLFYSVGIGQISSEVPQNLSASRPQDRQFILSSKKLLLSDSGFYLCAWSTGTLDQPQHFGDGTRLSIL.

The chain couples TRBV14 to TRBJ2-1; TRBD2 agrees at 8 bases. Germline values: CDR1 SGHDN, CDR2 FVKESK. The junction had 12 bases not matched to a gene; V was cut back by 2 bases and J by 9 bases. The length of the CDR3 is 16 residues. The CDR3 is CASSQLSGGILSEQFF. The CDR3 DNA reads TGTGCCAGCAGCCAACTTTCGGGAGGGATCCTCAGTGAGCAGTTCTTC.

As to this clone: With a far larger clone one base away, a read error is the likely cause. This same CDR3 is encoded by further DNA sequences in the sample. The rearrangement uses TRBV30 and TRBJ1-2; no clear D. The CDR3 has 12 residues. V was trimmed by 2 bases and J by 4 bases, leaving 8 bases between them. Germline CDR1 is GTSNPN and CDR2 is SVGIG (reference sequence). CDR3 coding DNA: TGTGCCTGGAGTAGACCGACCTATGGCTACACCTTC. It is translated as CAWSRPTYGYTF.

In its sample, this clone was seen once. The chain couples TRBV4-3 to TRBJ2-3, with D perhaps matching TRBD1 or TRBD2 (5 bases each). The V end lost 4 bases, the J end lost 6 bases, and 17 bases lay between the germline ends. This CDR3 region has 15 residues. Germline V lookup: CDR1 LGHNA, CDR2 YSLEER. The CDR3 reads CASSLRVQEGDTQYF. CDR3 in DNA: TGCGCCAGCAGCCTCCGAGTCCAAGAGGGGGATACGCAGTATTTT.

On this clone: The sample contains more than one DNA sequence encoding this CDR3. This chain links TRBV5-1 with TRBJ2-5, with 13 bases aligning to TRBD2. The V segment lost 3 bases and the J segment 2 bases; nucleotides outside the gene matches: 1. Germline CDR1 SGHRS, CDR2 YFSETQ. This CDR3 has 15 residues. CDR3 sequence (DNA): TGCGCCAGCAGCTCGGGACTAGCGGGGCAAGAGACCCAGTACTTC. It encodes CASSSGLAGQETQYF.